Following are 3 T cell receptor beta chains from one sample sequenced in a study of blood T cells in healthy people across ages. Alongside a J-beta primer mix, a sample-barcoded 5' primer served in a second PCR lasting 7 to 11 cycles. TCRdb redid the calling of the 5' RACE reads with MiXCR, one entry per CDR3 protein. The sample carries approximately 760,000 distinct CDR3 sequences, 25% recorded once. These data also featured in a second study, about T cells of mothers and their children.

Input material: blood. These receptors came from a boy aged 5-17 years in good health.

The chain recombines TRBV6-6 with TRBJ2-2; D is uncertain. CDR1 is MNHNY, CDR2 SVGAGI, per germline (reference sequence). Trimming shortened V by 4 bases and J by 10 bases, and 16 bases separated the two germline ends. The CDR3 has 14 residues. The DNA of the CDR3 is TGTGCCAGCAGTTTCTCCAGGCTCGGTGAGGAGCTGTTTTTT. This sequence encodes CASSFSRLGEELFF.

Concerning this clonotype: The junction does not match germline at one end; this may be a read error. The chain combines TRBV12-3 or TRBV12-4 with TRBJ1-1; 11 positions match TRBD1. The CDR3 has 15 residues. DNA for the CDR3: TGTGCCAGCAGGGGACAGGGGGTTGGGAACCCTGAAGCTTTCTTT. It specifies CASRGQGVGNPEAFF.

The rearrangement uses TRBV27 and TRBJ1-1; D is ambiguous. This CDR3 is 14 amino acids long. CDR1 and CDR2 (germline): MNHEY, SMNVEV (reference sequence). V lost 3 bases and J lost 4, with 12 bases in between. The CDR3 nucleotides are TGTGCCAGCAGTTTTAAGGGAACGGTCACTGAAGCTTTCTTT. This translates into CASSFKGTVTEAFF.